This T cell receptor (beta chain) was captured by sequencing in a study of shared clonotypes between healthy human individuals. Original processing methods: In the immunoSEQ data, sequences were junction-only and lacked quality scores, so filtering differed. The protocol was immunoSEQ multiplex PCR, while the TCRdb copy is restricted to in-frame clones and leaves out a portion. That table gives V, J and clone size, and the DNA gave D and trimming. Of hundreds of thousands of clones listed, approximately 79% are singletons. Between the trimmed V and J ends, which lost 10 bases and 0 bases, there was a span of 8 bases. CDR3 length: 12 amino acids. In germline, CDR1 is MNHEY, CDR2 SVGAGI.

Sequenced material: memory CD4+ T cells sorted from blood. The subset here: CD45RA-negative fraction. The gene calls are TRBV6-5 and TRBJ2-3, with D unclear. The receptor was isolated from a man younger than 40 in good health. CDR3 amino acids: CANSNSTDTQYF. The CDR3 nucleotides are TGTGCCAACTCAAATAGCACAGATACGCAGTATTTT.